These 8 T cell receptor beta chains share one sample of origin, sequenced in a study of blood T cell repertoires in COVID-19 (dated by TCRdb to 2018 to 2020). The method behind the library was the immunoSEQ multiplex PCR assay. TCRdb took over this immuneACCESS table, retaining in-frame rearrangements with V and J assigned. Such tables are incomplete; in checked studies, under half of the missing clones stem from an unresolved V gene, and the remainder is unexplained. The sample has 70,000 to 85,000 clones on record, around 90% of them singletons. In total, the top ten clones hold just over 9% of the sample. The sample consisted of peripheral blood. All receptors derive from a human donor in a cohort sampled during active COVID-19.

The chain couples TRBV6-2 or TRBV6-3 to TRBJ2-3, with D possibly TRBD1 on 6 matching bases. Per the germline V gene, CDR1 is MNHEY and CDR2 is SVGEGT. The CDR3 has 14 residues. Trimming took 5 bases from V and 2 from J, leaving 11 bases between them. The CDR3: CASSPTGATDTQYF. The CDR3 DNA sequence: TGTGCCAGCAGTCCGACAGGCGCCACAGATACGCAGTATTTT.

This chain joins TRBV27 and TRBJ2-6, with 7 bases lining up with TRBD1. The CDR3 is 15 residues long. The J segment lost 2 bases and the V segment lost 4 bases, leaving 2 bases of the junction unmatched. Germline CDR1 and CDR2: MNHEY and SMNVEV (reference sequence). This chain's CDR3 is CASSWGTAGANVLTF. CDR3 sequence (DNA): TGTGCCAGCAGTTGGGGGACAGCTGGGGCCAACGTCCTGACTTTC.

The V gene is TRBV7-2, the J gene TRBJ1-5; 10 bases agree with TRBD1. The ends lost 2 bases at V and 6 bases at J; junction bases unmatched: 4. Germline V gene sequence: CDR1 SGHTA, CDR2 FQGNSA. CDR3 length equals 15 residues. Written as DNA, the CDR3 is TGTGCCAGCAGCTTAATGACAGGGGGCTTTCAGCCCCAGCATTTT. This codes for CASSLMTGGFQPQHF.

The CDR3 protein is CASSLSTRWSYEQYF. CDR3 DNA: TGTGCCAGCAGTTTGTCGACGCGTTGGAGCTACGAGCAGTACTTC. The chain uses TRBV28 and TRBJ2-7; the D is unclear. The CDR3 totals 15 residues. Germline CDR1 is MDHEN and CDR2 is SYDVKM. Trimming shortened V by 3 bases and J by 3 bases, and 15 bases separated the two germline ends.

V and J are TRBV15 and TRBJ2-6, with a possible D match to TRBD1 (6 bases). The V end lost 1 base, the J end lost 0 bases, and 10 bases lay between the germline ends. CDR1 LNHNV and CDR2 YYDKDF come from the germline V gene (reference sequence). This CDR3 is 17 amino acids long. CDR3: CATSRGGQDSGANVLTF. Here the CDR3 DNA reads TGTGCCACCAGCAGAGGGGGGCAGGACTCTGGGGCCAACGTCCTGACTTTC.

The rearrangement uses TRBV7-2 and TRBJ1-3; D gene ambiguous. The V end lost 8 bases, the J end lost 0 bases, and 14 bases lay between the germline ends. The CDR3 has 15 residues. Germline values: CDR1 SGHTA, CDR2 FQGNSA. The CDR3, as DNA: TGTGCCAGCGCGCTCGATTTCCACTCTGGAAACACCATATATTTT. Translation gives CASALDFHSGNTIYF.

To note about this clone: Other DNA variants within this sample encode the same CDR3. The V gene is TRBV7-2, the J gene TRBJ1-5; 7 bases match TRBD1. CDR1 and CDR2 from the germline V gene are SGHTA and FQGNSA. The CDR3 spans 16 residues. J lost 4 bases, V lost 1 base, and 7 bases had no gene match. CDR3 sequence: CASSLVGSGGNQPQHF. The CDR3 coding sequence is TGTGCCAGCAGCTTAGTGGGTTCAGGGGGAAATCAGCCCCAGCATTTT.

The chain joins TRBV25-1 to TRBJ2-1; 8 bases are shared with TRBD2. CDR1 is MGHDK and CDR2 is SYGVNS in the germline V gene. The V segment lost 6 bases and the J segment 8 bases; nucleotides outside the gene matches: 3. The CDR3 loop spans 12 amino acids. In nucleotides, the CDR3 is TGTGCCAGCAGGGCCGGGGGGGATGAGCAGTTCTTC. Its protein product is CASRAGGDEQFF.